These 18 T cell receptor beta chains originate from one sample sequenced in a study of early T cells in non-severe SARS-CoV-2 infection. Via MiXCR, TCRdb re-called the 5' RACE reads, giving one row per CDR3 protein. The sample holds around 77,000 distinct CDR3 sequences; 13% to 15% are singletons and the top ten take roughly 4.2%. Sequenced here: whole blood, sampled at baseline. These TCRs come from an adult who was a healthcare worker with PCR-confirmed SARS-CoV-2 infection or an uninfected control (not recorded which).

The chain links TRBV5-1 to TRBJ2-3; TRBD1 might be the D (6 bases). Germline V gives CDR1 SGHRS, CDR2 YFSETQ. The CDR3 sequence is 12 residues long. V lost 5 bases and J lost 10, with 14 bases in between. DNA for the CDR3: TGCGCCAGCAGTCCTACAGGGATTCCGCAGTATTTT. Translation gives CASSPTGIPQYF.

Concerning this clonotype itself: A clone one base away is much larger, so this may be a read error. The V and J genes are TRBV2 and TRBJ2-5; D remains unclear. V lost 7 bases to trimming and J lost 4 bases, with 13 bases between them. Germline V gene sequence: CDR1 SNHLY, CDR2 FYNNEI. The CDR3 runs 13 residues. The CDR3 reads CASMGYFRETQYF. The CDR3, as DNA: TGTGCCAGCATGGGGTACTTCCGAGAGACCCAGTACTTC.

This clonotype was seen more than once but under ten times. The CDR3 DNA sequence: TGCGCCAGCAGCCGGGAGGGCAATCAGCCCCAGCATTTT. Its translation is CASSREGNQPQHF. The chain is built from TRBV5-1 and TRBJ1-5; the D is unclear. This CDR3 has 13 residues. In germline, CDR1 is SGHRS, CDR2 YFSETQ. The ends were cut back, 4 bases at V and 2 bases at J, with 7 bases in the middle.

This clonotype was detected many times. The rearrangement uses TRBV7-2 and TRBJ2-7, with D uncertain. Looked up from germline, CDR1 is SGHTA and CDR2 is FQGNSA. The CDR3 loop spans 12 amino acids. Trimming shortened V by 5 bases and J by 6 bases, and 11 bases separated the two germline ends. In nucleotides, the CDR3 is TGTGCCAGCAGCCGCAGCTCGGTCGAGCAGTACTTC. This encodes CASSRSSVEQYF.

This clonotype was counted only a few times. The gene calls are TRBV6-1 and TRBJ1-2; TRBD1 might be the D (6 bases). The germline V and J ends were trimmed by 5 bases and 5 bases, with 9 bases remaining between them. CDR3 length: 12 amino acids. The germline V gene encodes CDR1 MNHNS and CDR2 SASEGT. The CDR3 coding sequence is TGTGCCAGCAGTAGGACAGTGTATGGCTACACCTTC. It encodes CASSRTVYGYTF.

This clonotype has ten or more counts. The chain is built from TRBV27 and TRBJ2-3; D is perhaps TRBD1 or TRBD2 (5 bases each). Germline values: CDR1 MNHEY, CDR2 SMNVEV (reference sequence). The CDR3 runs to 13 residues. V lost 2 bases to trimming and J lost 6 bases, with 9 bases between them. The CDR3 loop reads CASSLHGADTQYF. CDR3 in DNA: TGTGCCAGCAGTTTACACGGGGCGGATACGCAGTATTTT.

In this sample, this clonotype turned up a few times. CDR3 loop: CASSDPGQIGSQYF. In nucleotides, the CDR3 is TGTGCCAGCAGTGACCCTGGACAGATTGGCTCGCAGTATTTT. This chain connects TRBV25-1 to TRBJ2-3, with TRBD1 as a possible D gene (6 bases). In germline, CDR1 is MGHDK, CDR2 SYGVNS. V lost 3 bases and J 10 bases, leaving 17 bases between the germline ends. The CDR3 is 14 residues long.

V usage is TRBV27 and J usage is TRBJ2-3; 11 nucleotides agree with TRBD1. This CDR3 is 15 amino acids long. J gave up 4 bases and V 8 bases, and 8 bases lay outside the gene matches. The germline V gene encodes CDR1 MNHEY and CDR2 SMNVEV (reference sequence). CDR3 residues: CASQHGTGGPDTQYF. The CDR3 nucleotides read TGTGCCAGCCAACATGGGACAGGGGGTCCAGATACGCAGTATTTT.

This chain joins TRBV19 and TRBJ2-3; D ambiguous. Deletions cut 3 bases from V and 0 bases from J, with 16 bases between. CDR3 length equals 17 residues. Germline V gives CDR1 LNHDA, CDR2 SQIVND (reference sequence). The CDR3 is CASSIRSTFSSTDTQYF. CDR3 coding DNA: TGTGCCAGTAGTATCAGGTCTACTTTCTCTAGCACAGATACGCAGTATTTT.

The genes are TRBV18 and TRBJ1-1; D gene ambiguous. CDR3 length: 15 amino acids. CDR1 is KGHSH, CDR2 LQKENI, per germline. V was shortened by 4 bases and J by 3 bases, with 15 bases between the two germline ends. The CDR3 nucleotides read TGTGCCAGCTCACTATGGAACCTTAAAGACACTGAAGCTTTCTTT. This translates into CASSLWNLKDTEAFF.

This clonotype was detected a few times. The chain is built from TRBV6-6 and TRBJ1-1; D uncertain. Germline CDR1 is MNHNY and CDR2 is SVGAGI (reference sequence). CDR3 length: 11 residues. Trimming pared 7 bases from V and 9 bases from J, leaving 12 bases between. Here the CDR3 DNA reads TGTGCCAGCACCATACAGTGGCAAGCTTTCTTT. Protein sequence: CASTIQWQAFF.

The chain employs TRBV7-3 and TRBJ2-5; the D gene is possibly TRBD1 (5 bases). The CDR3 covers 13 residues. Trimming took off 6 bases at V and 0 bases at J, with 8 bases between the two ends. In germline, CDR1 is SGHTA, CDR2 FQGTGA. The CDR3 is CASSTTDQETQYF. The CDR3 DNA is TGTGCCAGCAGTACGACAGACCAAGAGACCCAGTACTTC.

This chain uses TRBV27 with TRBJ1-2, with 10 bases lining up with TRBD1. Trimming at V came to 5 bases and at J to 8 bases, leaving 8 bases not matched to a gene. This CDR3 comprises 14 residues. The germline V gene has CDR1 MNHEY and CDR2 SMNVEV (reference sequence). CDR3 DNA: TGTGCCAGCAGTACCCGGACAGGGGGGGGCGGCTACACCTTC. This codes for CASSTRTGGGGYTF.

This clonotype has only a few counts. This chain joins TRBV28 and TRBJ2-3; D might be TRBD1 (5 bases). CDR1 and CDR2 (germline): MDHEN, SYDVKM. The CDR3 contains 14 residues. The V end was cut by 3 bases, the J end by 0 bases, with 7 bases between. Here the CDR3 reads CASSFGHSTDTQYF. Written as DNA, the CDR3 is TGTGCCAGCAGTTTCGGACACAGCACAGATACGCAGTATTTT.

CDR3 protein: CASYGPYGYTF. The CDR3 DNA follows: TGTGCCAGTTATGGGCCCTATGGCTACACCTTC. The rearrangement uses TRBV27 and TRBJ1-2; no reliable D call. Germline-derived CDR1 and CDR2 are MNHEY and SMNVEV (reference sequence). CDR3 length: 11 residues. Trimming stripped 9 bases from V and 4 bases from J, with 9 bases between.

This clonotype was picked up a small number of times. The V and J genes are TRBV5-4 and TRBJ2-3; TRBD2 aligns across 9 bases. Trimming removed 1 base from V and 3 bases from J; junction bases left unmatched: 6. This CDR3 has 16 residues. In germline, CDR1 is SGHNT, CDR2 YYREEE (reference sequence). The DNA of the CDR3 is TGTGCCAGCAGCTTGTTTGCGGGGGGGGAAACAGATACGCAGTATTTT. This translates into CASSLFAGGETDTQYF.

The V and J genes are TRBV20-1 and TRBJ1-6; the D gene is possibly TRBD1 (6 bases). V shed 0 bases and J shed 13 bases, with 16 bases lying between them. The CDR3 runs to 14 residues. Germline V gene data show CDR1 as DFQATT and CDR2 as SNEGSKA (reference sequence). The DNA for the CDR3 is TGCAGTGCTAGAGAAGGGGGGGGCGAGGGGCCCCTCCACTTT. This encodes CSAREGGGEGPLHF.

A single count supports this clonotype. The V call is TRBV9, the J call TRBJ1-2, with no clear D. CDR1 is SGDLS and CDR2 is YYNGEE in the germline V gene. V lost 0 bases to trimming and J lost 8 bases, with 11 bases between them. The CDR3 loop spans 13 amino acids. CDR3 sequence: CASSVGLHGGYTF. For the CDR3, the DNA is TGTGCCAGCAGCGTAGGGCTCCACGGGGGCTACACCTTC.